This entry concerns a single TCR beta chain. The method was immunoSEQ multiplex PCR; TCRdb's version includes in-frame clones alone and lacks a portion of them. The sample contains nearly 20,000 clones, approximately 83% of which appear only once. Germline V gene sequence: CDR1 MNHEY, CDR2 SVGAGI. V was pared by 4 bases and J by 0 bases, with 16 bases between. The CDR3 sequence is 16 residues long. The sample comes from a study of OX40 agonist ivuxolimab in advanced cancers. No patient had autoimmune disease or received systemic immunosuppression. The sample in question was CD4+ or CD8+ T cells sorted from blood, obtained in a trial of the OX40 agonist ivuxolimab. The receptor was isolated from an adult with an advanced solid tumor such as melanoma, head and neck, liver or kidney cancer. The chain combines TRBV6-5 with TRBJ2-7, with D tentatively TRBD1 (6 bases). Here the CDR3 reads CASSSPIGQRSYEQYF. The CDR3 DNA sequence: TGTGCCAGCAGTTCGCCGATAGGACAGCGCTCCTACGAGCAGTACTTC.